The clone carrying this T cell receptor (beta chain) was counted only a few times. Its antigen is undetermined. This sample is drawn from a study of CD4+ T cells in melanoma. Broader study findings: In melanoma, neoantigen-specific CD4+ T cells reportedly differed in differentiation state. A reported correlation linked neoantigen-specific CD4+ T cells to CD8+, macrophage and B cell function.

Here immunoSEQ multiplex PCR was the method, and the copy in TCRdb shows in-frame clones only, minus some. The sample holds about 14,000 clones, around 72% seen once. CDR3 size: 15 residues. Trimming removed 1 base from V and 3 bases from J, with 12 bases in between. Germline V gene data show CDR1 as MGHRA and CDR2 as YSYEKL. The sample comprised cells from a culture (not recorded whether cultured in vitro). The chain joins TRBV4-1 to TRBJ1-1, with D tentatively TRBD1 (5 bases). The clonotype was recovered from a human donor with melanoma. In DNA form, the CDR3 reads TGCGCCAGCAGCCAAGGCGGGGCGTTGCACACTGAAGCTTTCTTT. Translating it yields CASSQGGALHTEAFF.